This T cell receptor beta chain originates from a study of graft-versus-host responses after intestinal transplantation. Per germline, CDR1 SGHTA and CDR2 FQGNSA. This CDR3 spans 14 amino acids. V dropped 8 bases and J dropped 6 bases, with 20 bases sitting between them. Study observations and caveats: GvH clones turned up in recipient marrow; some had shown up first in ileum or blood. An association linked early post-transplant HvG declines with peak circulating GvH clone levels.

As regards this clone: Its antigen remains unidentified.

Data came from immunoSEQ multiplex PCR; TCRdb stores just in-frame clones and leaves some out. The sample records about 85,000 clones, under 95% being singletons. The receptor comes from a human donor who was the organ donor for an intestinal transplant. The sample in question was unstimulated CD8+ T cells sorted from spleen or lymph node cells, obtained before transplant. The V gene is TRBV7-2, the J gene TRBJ2-7; D gene uncertain. The CDR3 bases are TGTGCCAGCTGTCCGACGGGCAGAGATTTCGAGCAGTACTTC. Protein sequence: CASCPTGRDFEQYF. Full variable domain (rest looked up from reference TRBV7-2 and TRBJ2-7): GAGVSQSPSNKVTEKGKDVELRCDPISGHTALYWYRQSLGQGLEFLIYFQGNSAPDKSGLPSDRFSAERTGGSVSTLTIQRTQQEDSAVYLCASCPTGRDFEQYFGPGTRLTVT.